This passage covers 26 T cell receptor beta chains from one sample sequenced in a study of blood T cell repertoires in COVID-19 (TCRdb year 2020). The receptor library was made with the immunoSEQ multiplex PCR assay. TCRdb obtained this table from immuneACCESS and retained in-frame rearrangements with V and J assigned. These tables miss some clones; where compared with another copy, unresolved V genes account for less than half of the shortfall, and the remainder is unexplained. This sample gives more than 200,000 clones in total; around nine tenths of them show up just once. The ten biggest clones cover roughly 4.9% of the sample. The sequenced sample consisted of peripheral blood. These receptors were taken from an older woman with COVID-19, enrolled during active disease.

The chain joins TRBV5-6 to TRBJ2-7; possibly TRBD1 for D (5 bases). CDR3 length: 14 amino acids. V gave up 5 bases and J gave up 0 bases, with 12 bases separating them. CDR1 is SGHDT, CDR2 YYEEEE, per germline. The CDR3 loop is CASRPTVSSYEQYF. The CDR3, as DNA: TGTGCCAGCAGGCCGACAGTGAGCTCCTACGAGCAGTACTTC.

The V and J genes are TRBV28 and TRBJ1-5; 12 bases fit TRBD1. Per the germline V gene, CDR1 is MDHEN and CDR2 is SYDVKM. The CDR3 contains 16 residues. V shed 5 bases and J 4 bases; nucleotides not matched to a gene: 6. Here the CDR3 DNA reads TGTGCCAGCAGTCGCACGGGACAGGGGGCAAATCAGCCCCAGCATTTT. Translation: CASSRTGQGANQPQHF.

The table lists this clone with a few counts. The V gene is TRBV6-6, the J gene TRBJ2-7; TRBD1 is a possible D gene (5 bases). The CDR3 covers 15 residues. CDR1 and CDR2 from the germline V gene are MNHNY and SVGAGI (reference sequence). The V end lost 2 bases, the J end lost 0 bases, and 11 bases lay between the germline ends. The CDR3 sequence: CASSYDATDSYEQYF. Here the CDR3 DNA reads TGTGCCAGCAGTTACGACGCGACAGACTCCTACGAGCAGTACTTC.

The chain is built from TRBV28 and TRBJ1-4, with TRBD1 matching over 8 bases. V lost 4 bases, J lost 8 bases, and 9 bases stayed unmatched. This CDR3 has 15 residues. Germline CDR1 and CDR2: MDHEN and SYDVKM. CDR3 region: CASSSGGQGLEKLFF. For the CDR3, the DNA is TGTGCCAGCAGTTCTGGAGGACAGGGTTTGGAAAAACTGTTTTTT.

The genes are TRBV6-1 and TRBJ1-1, with 9 bases aligning to TRBD1. The CDR3 extends over 16 amino acids. Germline V lookup: CDR1 MNHNS, CDR2 SASEGT. Germline trimming cut 4 bases from V and 4 bases from J; bases unmatched to any gene: 10. Here the CDR3 DNA reads TGTGCCAGCAGTGGGGCCGGGACAGGGATGACCACTGAAGCTTTCTTT. Its protein is CASSGAGTGMTTEAFF.

This rearrangement joins TRBV28 to TRBJ2-2; D ambiguous. The CDR3 runs 15 residues. The germline CDR1 and CDR2 sequences are MDHEN and SYDVKM. V dropped 7 bases and J dropped 2 bases, with 14 bases sitting between them. CDR3 region: CASTLGSHNTGELFF. The CDR3 DNA sequence: TGTGCCAGCACCTTGGGCAGCCATAACACCGGGGAGCTGTTTTTT.

This clone was seen more than once but under ten times. The CDR3 sequence: CASTGGFLNQPQHF. CDR3 DNA: TGTGCCAGCACGGGGGGCTTCTTGAATCAGCCCCAGCATTTT. The V gene is TRBV6-5, the J gene TRBJ1-5; TRBD1 is a possible D gene (6 bases). The CDR3 is 14 amino acids. Trimming left V 7 bases short and J 4 bases short, with 14 bases between. In germline, CDR1 is MNHEY, CDR2 SVGAGI.

V gene TRBV9 combines with J gene TRBJ1-5; a possible D gene is TRBD1 (5 bases). Looked up from germline, CDR1 is SGDLS and CDR2 is YYNGEE. V was pared by 0 bases and J by 6 bases, with 10 bases between. CDR3 length equals 14 residues. CDR3 in DNA: TGTGCCAGCAGCGTAGGACAGCTCGGTCAGCCCCAGCATTTT. This codes for CASSVGQLGQPQHF.

This clone occurred a few times. Germline is not matched at one junction end, which may reflect a read error. The chain is built from TRBV6-2 or TRBV6-3 and TRBJ2-1; tentative D call: TRBD1 (6 bases). The CDR3 has 13 residues. Per germline, CDR1 MNHEY and CDR2 SVGEGT. The DNA for the CDR3 is TGTGCCAGCAGTGCCCTCGGGACACAACTGGGAGTCTTC. Protein product: CASSALGTQLGVF.

This sequence joins TRBV5-6 and TRBJ1-3, with unresolved D. CDR3 length: 14 amino acids. The germline CDR1 and CDR2 sequences are SGHDT and YYEEEE. Between the trimmed V and J ends, which lost 6 bases and 2 bases, there was a span of 12 bases. The CDR3 region has the DNA TGTGCCAGCACGGACCGGGGAGCTGGAAACACCATATATTTT. Its translation is CASTDRGAGNTIYF.

This clone occurred once. The chain joins TRBV7-6 to TRBJ2-3; D possibly corresponds to TRBD2 (5 bases). V gave up 7 bases and J gave up 2 bases, with 16 bases separating them. This CDR3 spans 15 amino acids. Germline CDR1 is SGHVS and CDR2 is FNYEAQ. CDR3 coding DNA: TGTGCCAGCACCCTACTAGGCCGATCCACAGATACGCAGTATTTT. Translated, it gives CASTLLGRSTDTQYF. Using reference TRBV7-6 and TRBJ2-3 for the parts outside the CDR3, the full variable domain is GAGVSQSPRYKVTKRGQDVALRCDPISGHVSLYWYRQALGQGPEFLTYFNYEAQQDKSGLPNDRFSAERPEGSISTLTIQRTEQRDSAMYRCASTLLGRSTDTQYFGPGTRLTVL.

The CDR3 reads CASSFDVLRERSTDTQYF. The CDR3 DNA reads TGTGCCAGCAGCTTTGATGTTTTACGGGAGAGAAGCACAGATACGCAGTATTTT. The chain couples TRBV5-4 to TRBJ2-3, with D possibly TRBD2 on 6 matching bases. CDR1 is SGHNT and CDR2 is YYREEE in the germline V gene (reference sequence). V shed 2 bases and J shed 0 bases, with 19 bases lying between them. There are 18 residues in the CDR3.

The rearrangement joins TRBV10-1 to TRBJ1-5; D may be TRBD1 (6 bases). CDR3 length: 16 residues. The ends were cut back, 7 bases at V and 0 bases at J, with 16 bases in the middle. The germline gives CDR1 WNHNN, CDR2 SYGVQD (reference sequence). CDR3 sequence: CASTLGTPDSNQPQHF. The CDR3 coding sequence is TGCGCCAGCACTCTCGGGACACCTGATAGCAATCAGCCCCAGCATTTT.

This sequence joins TRBV28 and TRBJ2-5; 13 bases match TRBD2. CDR1 and CDR2 from the germline V gene are MDHEN and SYDVKM. V gave up 5 bases and J gave up 4 bases; unmatched junction bases: 4. This CDR3 comprises 15 residues. CDR3 nucleotides: TGTGCCAGCAGTCGGACTAGCGGGAGCTTAGAGACCCAGTACTTC. This encodes CASSRTSGSLETQYF.

V is TRBV11-1 and J is TRBJ2-3; 7 bases align to TRBD1. CDR1 and CDR2 (germline): SGHAT, FQDESV (reference sequence). The CDR3 has 16 amino acids. V trimming: 5 bases; J trimming: 0 bases; junction bases outside the gene matches: 8. The CDR3 reads CASSARDRVSTDTQYF. The DNA of the CDR3 is TGTGCCAGCAGCGCCCGAGACAGGGTTAGCACAGATACGCAGTATTTT.

The chain is built from TRBV29-1 and TRBJ2-7; TRBD2 might be the D (5 bases). The CDR3 is 15 residues long. Germline assignment: CDR1 SQVTM and CDR2 ANQGSEA. Trimming stripped 4 bases from V and 2 bases from J, with 18 bases between. CDR3 sequence reads: CSVGYGLLPTYEQYF. CDR3 DNA: TGCAGCGTTGGTTACGGACTTCTCCCCACCTACGAGCAGTACTTC.

The chain is built from TRBV3-1 (or the pseudogene TRBV3-2) and TRBJ2-3; D unclear. CDR1 LGHDT and CDR2 YNNKEL come from the germline V gene (reference sequence). V lost 0 bases to trimming and J lost 8 bases, with 3 bases between them. The CDR3 loop spans 11 amino acids. The chain's CDR3 is CASSQDVTQYF. As DNA, the CDR3 is TGTGCCAGCAGCCAAGACGTTACGCAGTATTTT.

The chain carries TRBV7-2 and TRBJ2-1; perhaps TRBD1 as D (6 bases). Germline loops: CDR1 SGHTA, CDR2 FQGNSA. The length of the CDR3 is 15 residues. The ends were cut back, 4 bases at V and 10 bases at J, with 20 bases in the middle. CDR3 in amino acids: CASSSPGPRRGEQFF. For the CDR3, the DNA is TGTGCCAGCAGCTCACCGGGCCCTAGAAGGGGGGAGCAGTTCTTC. Based on the CDR3 plus reference TRBV7-2 and TRBJ2-1, the full variable domain is GAGVSQSPSNKVTEKGKDVELRCDPISGHTALYWYRQSLGQGLEFLIYFQGNSAPDKSGLPSDRFSAERTGGSVSTLTIQRTQQEDSAVYLCASSSPGPRRGEQFFGPGTRLTVL.

V usage is TRBV6-1 and J usage is TRBJ1-2; D is ambiguous. Trimming took 0 bases from V and 7 from J, leaving 9 bases between them. Germline assignment: CDR1 MNHNS and CDR2 SASEGT. There are 13 residues in the CDR3. CDR3 residues: CASSEAARRGYTF. The CDR3 nucleotides are TGTGCCAGCAGTGAAGCAGCCCGCCGTGGCTACACCTTC.

This chain connects TRBV24-1 to TRBJ2-5, with 11 bases that match TRBD2. The CDR3 consists of 15 residues. CDR1 and CDR2 from the germline V gene are KGHDR and SFDVKD. The V segment lost 4 bases and the J segment 2 bases; nucleotides outside the gene matches: 2. CDR3 region: CATSEGTSGQETQYF. CDR3 sequence (DNA): TGTGCCACCAGTGAGGGGACTAGCGGACAAGAGACCCAGTACTTC.

The V gene is TRBV19, the J gene TRBJ1-2, with D perhaps matching TRBD1 (6 bases). Germline V gene sequence: CDR1 LNHDA, CDR2 SQIVND (reference sequence). V was shortened by 10 bases and J by 7 bases, with 16 bases between the two germline ends. The CDR3 contains 12 residues. The CDR3 here is CATTGTHGGYTF. CDR3 DNA sequence: TGTGCCACCACAGGGACACATGGTGGCTACACCTTC.

The chain uses TRBV30 and TRBJ1-5; 8 bases align to TRBD1. CDR3 length: 18 amino acids. V lost 2 bases to trimming and J lost 3 bases; unmatched junction nucleotides: 15. Per the germline V gene, CDR1 is GTSNPN and CDR2 is SVGIG (reference sequence). CDR3 DNA sequence: TGTGCCTGGAGTCCGATCGGCAGGGGGCGGGTGGTCAATCAGCCCCAGCATTTT. As protein: CAWSPIGRGRVVNQPQHF.

The chain combines TRBV7-9 with TRBJ1-6; D gene unclear. The ends were cut back, 1 base at V and 8 bases at J, with 12 bases in the middle. Per the germline V gene, CDR1 is SEHNR and CDR2 is FQNEAQ (reference sequence). The CDR3 is 15 residues long. The CDR3 coding sequence is TGTGCCAGCAGCTTAGAGGCTAGTACGTATTCACCCCTCCACTTT. This gives the protein CASSLEASTYSPLHF.

The J gene is TRBJ1-2, the V gene TRBV6-1; D is undetermined. Between the trimmed V and J ends, which lost 3 bases and 5 bases, there was a span of 7 bases. The CDR3 is 12 residues long. From germline, CDR1 is MNHNS and CDR2 SASEGT. This CDR3 reads CASSDSVYGYTF. DNA of the CDR3: TGTGCCAGCAGTGATTCCGTGTATGGCTACACCTTC.

The V gene is TRBV11-1, the J gene TRBJ2-5; D call uncertain. Germline V gene data show CDR1 as SGHAT and CDR2 as FQDESV (reference sequence). CDR3 length: 12 residues. V lost 5 bases to trimming and J lost 5 bases, with 9 bases between them. The CDR3 spells CASSPTRETQYF. In nucleotides, the CDR3 is TGTGCCAGCAGCCCCACCCGGGAGACCCAGTACTTC.

This clone has just one count. This chain joins TRBV14 and TRBJ2-5, with D possibly TRBD2 on 6 matching bases. This CDR3 comprises 16 residues. Germline V gene data show CDR1 as SGHDN and CDR2 as FVKESK. The germline V and J ends were trimmed by 3 bases and 1 base, with 15 bases remaining between them. In nucleotides, the CDR3 is TGTGCCAGCAGCCAGGAGGGTATTGGGTCCCAAGAGACCCAGTACTTC. It is translated as CASSQEGIGSQETQYF.